The sequence of this T cell receptor (beta chain) was determined in a study of T cell responses to AZD1222 COVID-19 vaccine. Looked up from germline, CDR1 is SGHRS and CDR2 is YFSETQ. Trimming took 4 bases from V and 4 from J; bases not matched to a gene: 3. CDR3 size: 14 residues. TCRdb's copy holds only in-frame clones and misses some; the assay was immunoSEQ multiplex PCR. Among about 180,000 clones listed, around nine tenths were seen once. This clonotype was sampled from an adult in good health. The chain employs TRBV5-1 and TRBJ2-3, with 10 bases aligning to TRBD2. Sequencing was performed on peripheral blood, taken on day 0 of AZD1222 vaccination. The CDR3: CASSHGLAADTQYF. The CDR3 DNA reads as TGCGCCAGCAGCCACGGACTAGCGGCAGATACGCAGTATTTT.